These 17 T cell receptor beta chains originate from one sample sequenced in a study of graft-versus-host responses after intestinal transplantation. Sequencing used immunoSEQ multiplex PCR; TCRdb keeps in-frame clones, though not all of them. The sample records tens of thousands of clones, around 95% being singletons. The sequencing used PBMCs, collected 16 days after intestinal transplant. All receptors derive from a human patient who received an intestinal transplant, so some T cells may come from the graft donor.

CDR3 coding DNA: TGTGCCAGCAGCTTGGTAGCGGGGGGTTATTACAATGAGCAGTTCTTC. This encodes CASSLVAGGYYNEQFF. The rearrangement links TRBV5-6 to TRBJ2-1, with TRBD2 matching over 10 bases. J was trimmed by 4 bases and V by 0 bases; bases with no gene match: 4. Germline V gene sequence: CDR1 SGHDT, CDR2 YYEEEE. CDR3 length: 16 amino acids.

CDR3 nucleotides: TGTGCCAGCAGTTACCTTCCGGGACAAGCTGCCTACGAGCAGTACTTC. Translation: CASSYLPGQAAYEQYF. The V and J genes are TRBV6-5 and TRBJ2-7; possible D gene TRBD1, 6 bases. This CDR3 has 16 residues. V dropped 2 bases and J dropped 2 bases, with 16 bases sitting between them. Germline V gene data show CDR1 as MNHEY and CDR2 as SVGAGI.

The chain links TRBV28 to TRBJ2-1; D gene ambiguous. Germline lookup yields CDR1 MDHEN and CDR2 SYDVKM. CDR3 length: 13 amino acids. V lost 8 bases to trimming and J lost 0 bases, with 8 bases between them. CDR3 in DNA: TGTGCCAGCGGCTGGAGCTCCTACAATGAGCAGTTCTTC. It codes for CASGWSSYNEQFF.

The chain recombines TRBV9 with TRBJ2-7; TRBD2 matches 14 bases. The trim removed 4 bases at V and 3 bases at J, leaving 9 bases unmatched. From germline, CDR1 is SGDLS and CDR2 YYNGEE. This CDR3 region has 17 residues. The chain's CDR3 is CASSPGTSGSFFYEQYF. In nucleotides, the CDR3 is TGTGCCAGCAGCCCCGGGACTAGCGGGAGCTTCTTCTACGAGCAGTACTTC.

The J gene is TRBJ1-1, the V gene TRBV5-4; the D gene is possibly TRBD1 (5 bases). Trimming took off 0 bases at V and 3 bases at J, with 12 bases between the two ends. This CDR3 is built from 15 residues. CDR1 and CDR2 from the germline V gene are SGHNT and YYREEE (reference sequence). CDR3 sequence (DNA): TGTGCCAGCAGCTTGGGGCAGGGAAGGGACACTGAAGCTTTCTTT. Translation: CASSLGQGRDTEAFF.

V gene TRBV10-3 combines with J gene TRBJ2-1, with D uncertain. This CDR3 is 13 amino acids long. The germline gives CDR1 ENHRY, CDR2 SYGVKD. V was cut by 3 bases and J by 9 bases, with 12 bases left in between. The CDR3 spells CAISDLDGIEQFF. CDR3 in DNA: TGTGCCATCAGTGACCTGGACGGAATTGAGCAGTTCTTC.

J is TRBJ2-7 and V is TRBV18; unclear D gene. The CDR3 has 13 residues. Between the trimmed V and J ends, which lost 0 bases and 3 bases, there was a span of 6 bases. Germline V gives CDR1 KGHSH, CDR2 LQKENI. CDR3 DNA: TGTGCCAGCTCACCACCTGCGAGCTACGAGCAGTACTTC. Translation: CASSPPASYEQYF.

The J gene is TRBJ2-5, the V gene TRBV28; D is unclear. Between the trimmed V and J ends, which lost 3 bases and 0 bases, there was a span of 32 bases. Germline V gene sequence: CDR1 MDHEN, CDR2 SYDVKM. This CDR3 is 22 amino acids long. This chain's CDR3 is CASSFPSLDQERQRAYQETQYF. The CDR3 nucleotides are TGTGCCAGCAGTTTCCCGAGTCTGGACCAAGAGCGACAAAGAGCGTACCAAGAGACCCAGTACTTC.

This clone appeared a single time. The chain employs TRBV2 and TRBJ2-1; a possible D gene is TRBD2 (5 bases). The CDR3 is 15 residues long. Trimming cost V 6 bases and J 0 bases, with 12 bases left between them. The germline CDR1 and CDR2 sequences are SNHLY and FYNNEI. The DNA of the CDR3 is TGTGCCAGCAGCGAGGGAAGCCGCTCCTACAATGAGCAGTTCTTC. Translating it yields CASSEGSRSYNEQFF.

The V call is TRBV4-3, the J call TRBJ2-7, with unresolved D. The germline V gene encodes CDR1 LGHNA and CDR2 YSLEER. V was shortened by 0 bases and J by 2 bases, with 5 bases between the two germline ends. The CDR3 sequence is 13 residues long. The CDR3 bases are TGCGCCAGCAGCCAAGATTTAACCTACGAGCAGTACTTC. Protein product: CASSQDLTYEQYF.

This clone was detected once. V usage is TRBV4-3 and J usage is TRBJ1-2; D is uncertain. The germline CDR1 and CDR2 sequences are LGHNA and YSLEER. This CDR3 comprises 13 residues. V was shortened by 3 bases and J by 4 bases, with 9 bases between the two germline ends. CDR3 loop: CASSQGYTYGYTF. CDR3 sequence (DNA): TGCGCCAGCAGCCAGGGATATACCTATGGCTACACCTTC.

The J gene is TRBJ1-2, the V gene TRBV28; 7 bases are a match to TRBD1. Germline CDR1 reads MDHEN; CDR2 reads SYDVKM. There are 13 residues in the CDR3. After removal of 11 bases from V and 8 bases from J, the junction contained 14 bases not matched to a gene. CDR3 in DNA: TGTGCCTACGCTAAAAACAGGGGTGAAGGCTACACCTTC. Translation gives CAYAKNRGEGYTF.

This clone has a single count. J is TRBJ2-3 and V is TRBV4-1, with a weak D call TRBD2 (5 bases). V was trimmed by 3 bases and J by 1 base, leaving 20 bases between them. The CDR3 length is 18 residues. Germline loops: CDR1 MGHRA, CDR2 YSYEKL. CDR3: CASSQPRQGGPGTDTQYF. CDR3 in DNA: TGCGCCAGCAGCCAGCCGAGACAAGGAGGACCGGGCACAGATACGCAGTATTTT.

About this clone: One junction end does not reproduce the germline sequence, and a read error may be involved. Other DNA variants within this sample encode the same CDR3. This chain uses TRBV6-1 with TRBJ1-1; TRBD1 might be the D (6 bases). This CDR3 spans 13 amino acids. The germline CDR1 and CDR2 sequences are MNHNS and SASEGT. CDR3 region: CASSPDRYTEAFF. The CDR3 region has the DNA TGTGCCAGCAGTCCCGACAGGTACACCGAAGCTTTCTTT.

The rearrangement links TRBV9 to TRBJ2-5; D is ambiguous. The J call is uncertain, as TRBJ2-7 better fits the DNA end. Looked up from germline, CDR1 is SGDLS and CDR2 is YYNGEE. CDR3 size: 13 residues. The CDR3 DNA reads as TGTGCCAGCAGCGTCGGCGACTCCTACGAGCAGTACTTC. Protein sequence: CASSVGDSYEQYF.

This clone was detected once. This chain joins TRBV5-1 and TRBJ2-1; 8 nucleotides align to TRBD2. Germline assignment: CDR1 SGHRS and CDR2 YFSETQ. The CDR3 runs to 14 residues. J gave up 8 bases and V 3 bases, and 7 bases lay outside the gene matches. CDR3 bases: TGCGCCAGCAGCTCCGGGACTAGTATCTATGAGCAGTTCTTC. It yields the protein CASSSGTSIYEQFF.

This chain links TRBV29-1 with TRBJ2-7; D remains ambiguous. The germline gives CDR1 SQVTM, CDR2 ANQGSEA. V gave up 4 bases and J gave up 4 bases, with 14 bases separating them. The CDR3 is 13 amino acids. CDR3 residues: CSVAFTTTYEQYF. Written as DNA, the CDR3 is TGCAGCGTTGCCTTTACCACTACTTACGAGCAGTACTTC.